Below are 6 T cell receptor beta chains sequenced from a single sample in a study of T-cell reconstitution after alpha-beta-depleted transplantation in children. Using unique molecular identifiers, the investigators prepared the TCRbeta library. One entry per CDR3 protein results from TCRdb running MiXCR on the PCR reads. Of 200,000 to 300,000 distinct CDR3 sequences listed, 12% are singletons. The sample was PBMCs from the stem cell graft donor, taken from the stem cell graft. Every receptor here comes from a human donor who donated a stem cell graft to a child with acute lymphoblastic leukemia.

This clonotype came up many times. This chain uses TRBV20-1 with TRBJ2-5, with TRBD2 identical over 9 bases. The V segment lost 5 bases and the J segment 1 base; nucleotides outside the gene matches: 5. The CDR3 consists of 14 residues. From germline, CDR1 is DFQATT and CDR2 SNEGSKA (reference sequence). For the CDR3, the DNA is TGCAGTGCTTCGAGCGGGAGGCCCCAAGAGACCCAGTACTTC. The encoded protein is CSASSGRPQETQYF.

This clonotype was detected ten times or more. The chain has TRBV20-1 and TRBJ1-6; a possible D gene is TRBD1 (6 bases). V was cut by 1 base and J by 5 bases, with 12 bases left in between. CDR1 DFQATT and CDR2 SNEGSKA come from the germline V gene (reference sequence). CDR3 length: 15 amino acids. The CDR3 nucleotides are TGCAGTGCTAGAGTTTGGGGGGCTGATAATTCACCCCTCCACTTT. The encoded protein is CSARVWGADNSPLHF.

There are many counts of this clonotype. The chain uses TRBV6-2 or TRBV6-3 and TRBJ2-5; D is ambiguous. The CDR3 runs 14 residues. Germline V gene data show CDR1 as MNHEY and CDR2 as SVGEGT. V was trimmed by 0 bases and J by 5 bases, leaving 10 bases between them. The CDR3 region has the DNA TGTGCCAGCAGTTACTCGGGGTTGACGGAGACCCAGTACTTC. It is translated as CASSYSGLTETQYF.

This clonotype was counted many times. The V gene is TRBV24-1, the J gene TRBJ2-1, with 9 bases fitting TRBD2. Germline CDR1 reads KGHDR; CDR2 reads SFDVKD. CDR3 length equals 16 residues. V gave up 4 bases and J gave up 2 bases; unmatched junction bases: 5. The CDR3 DNA reads as TGTGCCACCAGTGACCCTAGCGGGAACGCCTACAATGAGCAGTTCTTC. Encoded protein: CATSDPSGNAYNEQFF.

This clonotype was seen at least ten times. The chain is built from TRBV7-2 and TRBJ2-5, with D maybe TRBD1 (6 bases). The CDR3 is made up of 14 amino acids. V lost 4 bases and J lost 1, with 10 bases in between. Germline V gene data show CDR1 as SGHTA and CDR2 as FQGNSA. Here the CDR3 reads CASSSWTVQETQYF. CDR3 nucleotide sequence: TGTGCCAGCAGCTCCTGGACAGTCCAAGAGACCCAGTACTTC.

This clonotype was seen many times. V is TRBV11-2 and J is TRBJ2-6; 8 bases line up with TRBD1. CDR3 length: 18 residues. After removal of 5 bases from V and 4 bases from J, the junction contained 13 bases not matched to a gene. The germline V gene has CDR1 SGHAT and CDR2 FQNNGV. The CDR3, as DNA: TGTGCCAGCAGCCACGGACAGGGTATAGTGCAAGGGGCCAACGTCCTGACTTTC. Residues: CASSHGQGIVQGANVLTF.